The 19 T cell receptor beta chains below come from one sample, sequenced in a study of T cell changes during pregnancy in multiple sclerosis. Libraries were prepared by immunoSEQ multiplex PCR; TCRdb keeps only in-frame clonotypes and omits some of them. Of more than 45,000 clones listed, 93% were seen once; the top ten hold less than 5%. The sequences come from CD8+ T cells from peripheral blood mononuclear cells, collected in the second trimester of pregnancy. All receptors derive from a female donor with multiple sclerosis, enrolled in a pregnancy study.

This sequence joins TRBV21-1 and TRBJ2-7; the table's D call TRBD2 went unverified against the DNA. TRBV21-1 is given as a pseudogene. The length of the CDR3 is 16 residues. The CDR3 loop is CASSPLGERGNYEQYF. The CDR3 region has the DNA TGTGCCAGCAGCCCTCTGGGGGAGCGGGGAAACTACGAGCAGTACTTC.

CDR3 DNA: TGTGCCACCAGCAGAGATCTCGCGGCGGGTAACAATGAGCAGTTCTTC. Translated: CATSRDLAAGNNEQFF. The chain recombines TRBV15 with TRBJ2-1; D may be TRBD2 (5 bases). This CDR3 is built from 16 residues. Germline assignment: CDR1 LNHNV and CDR2 YYDKDF (reference sequence). Trimming removed 0 bases from V and 5 bases from J, with 14 bases in between.

The chain couples TRBV7-6 to TRBJ1-6, with D unclear. CDR1 and CDR2 (germline): SGHVS, FNYEAQ. The V end was cut by 5 bases, the J end by 10 bases, with 15 bases between. CDR3 size: 14 residues. The CDR3 DNA follows: TGTGCCAGCAGCCGCGGAGATTCGGGATCACCCCTCCACTTT. The encoded protein is CASSRGDSGSPLHF.

This sequence joins TRBV5-1 and TRBJ2-5, with 11 bases matching TRBD2. The V and J ends lost 5 bases and 0 bases, in that order; junction bases with no gene match: 12. This CDR3 is built from 18 residues. Germline-derived CDR1 and CDR2 are SGHRS and YFSETQ. CDR3 sequence reads: CASSTGTSGLPYQETQYF. CDR3 DNA sequence: TGCGCCAGCAGTACCGGGACTAGCGGCCTGCCGTACCAAGAGACCCAGTACTTC.

In its sample, this clone was seen once. As DNA, the CDR3 is TGTGCCAGCAGTTCGTTCAGGGGAATTATTTCCTACGAGCAGTACTTC. Translated: CASSSFRGIISYEQYF. The rearrangement uses TRBV28 and TRBJ2-7; TRBD1 might be the D (6 bases). This CDR3 has 16 amino acids. CDR1 MDHEN and CDR2 SYDVKM come from the germline V gene. Trimming pared 4 bases from V and 1 base from J, leaving 17 bases between. The full variable domain, in which reference TRBV28 and TRBJ2-7 provide the parts outside the CDR3, is DVKVTQSSRYLVKRTGEKVFLECVQDMDHENMFWYRQDPGLGLRLIYFSYDVKMKEKGDIPEGYSVSREKKERFSLILESASTNQTSMYLCASSSFRGIISYEQYFGPGTRLTVT.

V is TRBV7-9 and J is TRBJ2-5, with 9 bases identical to TRBD2. Trimming took 2 bases from V and 2 from J; bases not matched to a gene: 9. Germline V lookup: CDR1 SEHNR, CDR2 FQNEAQ (reference sequence). This CDR3 has 17 residues. In DNA, the CDR3 is TGTGCCAGCAGCTTACCATTTCCTAGCGGGGAACAAGAGACCCAGTACTTC. Its protein product is CASSLPFPSGEQETQYF. Variable domain in full (rest from reference TRBV7-9 and TRBJ2-5): DTGVSQNPRHKITKRGQNVTFRCDPISEHNRLYWYRQTLGQGPEFLTYFQNEAQLEKSRLLSDRFSAERPKGSFSTLEIQRTEQGDSAMYLCASSLPFPSGEQETQYFGPGTRLLVL.

The rearrangement uses TRBV5-1 and TRBJ2-5, with D perhaps matching TRBD1 (6 bases). V dropped 0 bases and J dropped 0 bases, with 15 bases sitting between them. CDR3 length: 17 amino acids. Germline V gene sequence: CDR1 SGHRS, CDR2 YFSETQ. CDR3 DNA sequence: TGCGCCAGCAGCTTGGACCCTCCGACAGGCAACCAAGAGACCCAGTACTTC. Translated, it gives CASSLDPPTGNQETQYF.

The chain joins TRBV5-1 to TRBJ2-5; TRBD1 matches at 7 bases. The CDR3 totals 14 residues. The germline V gene encodes CDR1 SGHRS and CDR2 YFSETQ. Unmatched junction bases numbered 4, after V lost 3 bases and J lost 2 bases. The CDR3 DNA reads as TGCGCCAGCAGCTCCGGACAGGCTCAAGAGACCCAGTACTTC. The encoded protein is CASSSGQAQETQYF.

This chain links TRBV10-2 with TRBJ2-1; 7 nucleotides align to TRBD2. From germline, CDR1 is WSHSY and CDR2 SAAADI. The V gene end was trimmed by 4 bases and the J gene end by 3 bases; junction bases not matched to a gene: 9. The CDR3 runs 16 residues. CDR3 in amino acids: CASSGSMVAGYNEQFF. The CDR3 region has the DNA TGCGCCAGCAGTGGGTCGATGGTAGCGGGCTACAATGAGCAGTTCTTC.

J is TRBJ1-1 and V is TRBV4-3, with D unclear. CDR3 length: 15 residues. The V end lost 1 base, the J end lost 3 bases, and 12 bases lay between the germline ends. The germline CDR1 and CDR2 sequences are LGHNA and YSLEER. DNA for the CDR3: TGCGCCAGCAGCCAAGGGTTGGCAGACTACACTGAAGCTTTCTTT. Its protein product is CASSQGLADYTEAFF.

CDR3 nucleotide sequence: TGTGCCAGCAGCTGGTACGCGGGGGAGAGGTACGAGCAGTACTTC. As protein: CASSWYAGERYEQYF. The genes are TRBV7-6 and TRBJ2-7; 7 nucleotides match TRBD2. CDR1 is SGHVS, CDR2 FNYEAQ, per germline. CDR3 length: 15 residues. Trimming cost V 4 bases and J 4 bases; bases outside gene matches: 10.

The V and J genes are TRBV4-1 and TRBJ2-1; perhaps TRBD1 as D (5 bases). The V gene's germline CDR1 is MGHRA and CDR2 YSYEKL. The V gene lost 1 base and the J gene lost 8 bases, with 6 bases spanning the gap. The CDR3 sequence is 12 residues long. CDR3: CASSQGGHEQFF. The CDR3 DNA is TGCGCCAGCAGCCAAGGGGGCCATGAGCAGTTCTTC.

This chain connects TRBV27 to TRBJ1-5; TRBD1 aligns across 8 bases. Trimming at V came to 6 bases and at J to 9 bases, leaving 10 bases not matched to a gene. The CDR3 spans 14 residues. Germline V gene data show CDR1 as MNHEY and CDR2 as SMNVEV (reference sequence). The CDR3 DNA follows: TGTGCCAGCAGCTTAGGACAGGGCGTCGGGCCCCAGCATTTT. This codes for CASSLGQGVGPQHF.

This rearrangement joins TRBV25-1 to TRBJ1-4, with D perhaps matching TRBD1 (5 bases). With 3 bases removed from V and 0 bases from J, the gap between germline ends came to 5 bases. The CDR3 is 14 residues long. Germline V lookup: CDR1 MGHDK, CDR2 SYGVNS. This CDR3 is CASSDRATNEKLFF. The CDR3 nucleotides read TGTGCCAGCAGTGACAGGGCAACTAATGAAAAACTGTTTTTT.

This clone was observed a handful of times. The rearrangement links TRBV2 to TRBJ2-7, with 8 bases that match TRBD1. Losses at the gene ends were 6 bases for V and 2 bases for J; bases not matched to a gene: 6. This CDR3 has 14 residues. The V gene's germline CDR1 is SNHLY and CDR2 FYNNEI. DNA of the CDR3: TGTGCCAGCAGGGCCGGGACAGGCACCTACGAGCAGTACTTC. Translating gives CASRAGTGTYEQYF.

The V gene is TRBV4-1, the J gene TRBJ2-2; D gene unclear. The CDR3 has 15 residues. The germline gives CDR1 MGHRA, CDR2 YSYEKL. The V and J ends lost 1 base and 5 bases respectively, with 11 bases between them. The DNA of the CDR3 is TGCGCCAGCAGCCAAGCCTCCTCGCGAACCGGGGAGCTGTTTTTT. Translated, it gives CASSQASSRTGELFF.

The chain joins TRBV30 to TRBJ1-4; D ambiguous. CDR3 size: 15 residues. The germline V gene has CDR1 GTSNPN and CDR2 SVGIG (reference sequence). With 0 bases removed from V and 8 bases from J, the gap between germline ends came to 16 bases. The CDR3 nucleotides are TGTGCCTGGAGTGTAAGAGGGTCTCTGGGAGAAAAACTGTTTTTT. Protein sequence: CAWSVRGSLGEKLFF.

This clone appeared once. Other DNA sequences in this sample translate to the same CDR3. The chain recombines TRBV27 with TRBJ2-6; D not resolved. This CDR3 spans 15 amino acids. The V end was cut by 0 bases, the J end by 1 base, with 4 bases between. In germline, CDR1 is MNHEY, CDR2 SMNVEV (reference sequence). This chain's CDR3 is CASSLSGSGANVLTF. The DNA of the CDR3 is TGTGCCAGCAGTTTATCCGGGTCTGGGGCCAACGTCCTGACTTTC.

The gene calls are TRBV27 and TRBJ2-1; 9 nucleotides match TRBD1. Losses at the gene ends were 6 bases for V and 8 bases for J; bases not matched to a gene: 11. Germline V gene lookup returns CDR1 MNHEY and CDR2 SMNVEV (reference sequence). This CDR3 has 15 residues. This CDR3 is CASRIRRDREHEQFF. The CDR3 bases are TGTGCCAGCAGGATCCGCCGGGACAGGGAACATGAGCAGTTCTTC.